This passage covers 20 T cell receptor beta chains from one sample sequenced in a study of blood T cell repertoires in COVID-19. Profiling relied on immunoSEQ multiplex PCR, and the TCRdb table lists in-frame clones only, not all of them. The sample lists about 230,000 clones, about nine tenths occurring once. Sequenced: peripheral blood. These receptors all come from a man aged 45-65 years with COVID-19, enrolled during active disease.

Details on this clone: Other nucleotide sequences from this sample produce the same CDR3. The chain combines TRBV27 with TRBJ2-2; 9 bases match TRBD1. V shed 3 bases and J 4 bases; nucleotides not matched to a gene: 9. Germline V gene data show CDR1 as MNHEY and CDR2 as SMNVEV (reference sequence). The CDR3 is 17 amino acids. The CDR3, as DNA: TGTGCCAGCAGTTTCCGGGGACAGGGACTCATCACCGGGGAGCTGTTTTTT. Its translation: CASSFRGQGLITGELFF.

The chain is built from TRBV5-4 and TRBJ1-3, with TRBD1 matching over 9 bases. The CDR3 consists of 14 residues. The V segment lost 4 bases and the J segment 5 bases; nucleotides outside the gene matches: 4. Germline CDR1 and CDR2: SGHNT and YYREEE (reference sequence). CDR3: CASSPGTGRNTIYF. CDR3 nucleotide sequence: TGTGCCAGCAGCCCAGGGACAGGGAGAAACACCATATATTTT.

The V gene is TRBV2, the J gene TRBJ2-7; D is possibly TRBD2 (5 bases). This CDR3 is 13 amino acids long. Trimming removed 5 bases from V and 7 bases from J, with 15 bases in between. The germline V gene encodes CDR1 SNHLY and CDR2 FYNNEI. The CDR3 DNA reads as TGTGCCAGCAGTATAAACTGGGAGCTGGAGCAGTACTTC. Residues: CASSINWELEQYF.

This chain uses TRBV18 with TRBJ2-7, with 10 bases lining up with TRBD2. CDR1 and CDR2 (germline): KGHSH, LQKENI. Trimming took 6 bases from V and 2 from J; bases not matched to a gene: 7. This CDR3 spans 15 amino acids. The CDR3 DNA is TGTGCCAGCTCCCGGGGTAGCGGGGGGCCCTACGAGCAGTACTTC. As protein: CASSRGSGGPYEQYF.

CDR3 nucleotide sequence: TGTGCCAGCACCCAGGGACAGGGAGGGACTGAAGCTTTCTTT. Translating gives CASTQGQGGTEAFF. The V gene is TRBV13, the J gene TRBJ1-1; 9 positions agree with TRBD1. Germline V lookup: CDR1 PRHDT, CDR2 FYEKMQ (reference sequence). The V and J ends lost 7 bases and 5 bases, in that order; junction bases with no gene match: 8. This CDR3 comprises 14 residues.

There are a few counts of this clone. V is TRBV10-2 and J is TRBJ1-5; 8 bases are shared with TRBD1. The CDR3 spans 15 residues. With 2 bases clipped from V and 4 bases from J, the junction kept 4 bases outside the gene matches. CDR1 is WSHSY, CDR2 SAAADI, per germline. CDR3 amino acids: CASSEEGTGNQPQHF. In DNA form, the CDR3 reads TGCGCCAGCAGTGAGGAAGGGACAGGTAATCAGCCCCAGCATTTT.

In its sample, this clone was seen once. The chain joins TRBV12-3 or TRBV12-4 to TRBJ2-3, with D maybe TRBD2 (6 bases). There are 13 residues in the CDR3. V was cut by 5 bases and J by 6 bases, with 12 bases left in between. The CDR3 DNA reads TGTGCCAGCAGTCCTACCCGGGGGGATACGCAGTATTTT. It yields the protein CASSPTRGDTQYF.

CDR3 nucleotide sequence: TGTGCCAGCTCACCACCGGGCAGGGATCAAAATGAGCAGTTCTTC. As protein: CASSPPGRDQNEQFF. This sequence joins TRBV18 and TRBJ2-1, with D possibly being TRBD1 (5 bases). The length of the CDR3 is 15 residues. Germline assignment: CDR1 KGHSH and CDR2 LQKENI. V was shortened by 0 bases and J by 7 bases, with 13 bases between the two germline ends.

The genes are TRBV24-1 and TRBJ2-2; D uncertain. This CDR3 is 12 amino acids long. Germline V gives CDR1 KGHDR, CDR2 SFDVKD. V was trimmed by 9 bases and J by 0 bases, leaving 4 bases between them. As DNA, the CDR3 is TGTGCCACCCGCGCGAACACCGGGGAGCTGTTTTTT. Amino acids: CATRANTGELFF.

The chain carries TRBV7-9 and TRBJ2-1; 12 nucleotides line up with TRBD1. The CDR3 has 15 residues. V shed 5 bases and J 13 bases; nucleotides not matched to a gene: 12. In germline, CDR1 is SEHNR, CDR2 FQNEAQ (reference sequence). The CDR3 here is CASSPDPGTGGAQFF. CDR3 nucleotide sequence: TGTGCCAGCAGCCCCGACCCCGGGACAGGGGGCGCCCAGTTCTTC.

The CDR3 protein is CSVEVREEQYF. The CDR3 DNA reads as TGCAGCGTTGAAGTCCGGGAAGAACAGTACTTC. The chain carries TRBV29-1 and TRBJ2-7, with TRBD2 as a possible D gene (5 bases). The germline gives CDR1 SQVTM, CDR2 ANQGSEA. The CDR3 length is 11 residues. V dropped 1 base and J dropped 10 bases, with 11 bases sitting between them.

The chain carries TRBV7-8 and TRBJ2-2, with 10 positions matching TRBD2. Germline CDR1 and CDR2: SGHVS and FQNEAQ. This CDR3 contains 15 residues. J was trimmed by 4 bases and V by 4 bases; bases with no gene match: 3. CDR3 in DNA: TGTGCCAGCAGCTCGACTAGCGGGCGCACCGGGGAGCTGTTTTTT. This gives the protein CASSSTSGRTGELFF.

This chain connects TRBV14 to TRBJ2-5, with TRBD2 matching 15 bases. V gave up 1 base and J gave up 4 bases; unmatched junction bases: 4. The CDR3 consists of 17 residues. CDR1 and CDR2 from the germline V gene are SGHDN and FVKESK. The CDR3 loop is CASSQGRTSGGGETQYF. CDR3 bases: TGTGCCAGCAGCCAAGGCCGGACTAGCGGGGGGGGAGAGACCCAGTACTTC.

CDR3 residues: CASSLETGVSPLHF. The CDR3 DNA is TGTGCCAGCAGCTTGGAGACAGGGGTTTCACCCCTCCACTTT. The chain combines TRBV7-9 with TRBJ1-6; 8 bases are a match to TRBD1. V trimming: 3 bases; J trimming: 9 bases; junction bases outside the gene matches: 4. This CDR3 contains 14 residues. Germline values: CDR1 SEHNR, CDR2 FQNEAQ (reference sequence).

This sequence joins TRBV6-2 or TRBV6-3 and TRBJ2-7; 9 bases are shared with TRBD1. V lost 6 bases to trimming and J lost 6 bases; unmatched junction nucleotides: 9. Per germline, CDR1 MNHEY and CDR2 SVGEGT. The CDR3 runs to 14 residues. In DNA, the CDR3 is TGTGCCAGCAGCCGAACAGGGGGCTCGGTCGAGCAGTACTTC. Translated: CASSRTGGSVEQYF.

The chain combines TRBV11-3 with TRBJ2-1; a weak D match, TRBD1 (5 bases). The length of the CDR3 is 17 residues. Per germline, CDR1 SGHNT and CDR2 YENEEA. V lost 4 bases, J lost 0 bases, and 16 bases lay in between. CDR3 sequence reads: CASSSGMGPGSYNEQFF. CDR3 nucleotide sequence: TGTGCCAGCAGCTCAGGGATGGGGCCGGGCTCCTACAATGAGCAGTTCTTC.

The chain couples TRBV5-1 to TRBJ2-2, with D unresolved. The CDR3 loop spans 15 amino acids. The germline V gene has CDR1 SGHRS and CDR2 YFSETQ. V shed 0 bases and J shed 0 bases, with 6 bases lying between them. CDR3 amino acids: CASSLATSNTGELFF. CDR3 DNA: TGCGCCAGCAGCTTGGCCACATCGAACACCGGGGAGCTGTTTTTT.

The chain recombines TRBV9 with TRBJ2-1; 7 bases map to TRBD2. Germline loops: CDR1 SGDLS, CDR2 YYNGEE. The CDR3 is 15 residues long. The ends lost 4 bases at V and 4 bases at J; junction bases unmatched: 8. CDR3 in amino acids: CASSLRGDLYNEQFF. The CDR3, as DNA: TGTGCCAGCAGCCTACGGGGGGACCTGTACAATGAGCAGTTCTTC.

CDR3 sequence: CASSPGQYSNQPQHF. As DNA, the CDR3 is TGCGCCAGCAGCCCGGGACAGTATAGCAATCAGCCCCAGCATTTT. The rearrangement uses TRBV5-1 and TRBJ1-5; TRBD1 matches at 7 bases. The CDR3 sequence is 15 residues long. With 4 bases clipped from V and 0 bases from J, the junction kept 4 bases outside the gene matches. CDR1 is SGHRS, CDR2 YFSETQ, per germline.

In DNA form, the CDR3 reads TGTGCCAGCAGCGTAGGTGGACAACCCTATGGCTACACCTTC. Encoded protein: CASSVGGQPYGYTF. This chain joins TRBV9 and TRBJ1-2, with D tentatively TRBD1 (5 bases). This CDR3 is built from 14 residues. CDR1 and CDR2 (germline): SGDLS, YYNGEE. Deletions cut 0 bases from V and 4 bases from J, with 10 bases between.